The 21 T cell receptor beta chains listed next were all sequenced from one sample in a study of blood T cell repertoires in COVID-19 (dated by TCRdb to 2019 to 2021). Receptor amplification or capture employed the immunoSEQ multiplex PCR assay. TCRdb's version of the immuneACCESS table is confined to in-frame rearrangements and falls short of the full clone set. An unresolved V gene accounts for under half of the shortfall where checked; the remainder is of unknown origin. The sample data list some 160,000 clones, and approximately 91% of these were observed just once. Roughly 5% of the sample lies in the top ten. Sequencing was performed on peripheral blood. These receptors came from a man between 18 and 29 years old with COVID-19, enrolled during active disease.

The V and J genes are TRBV7-9 and TRBJ2-7; 8 bases line up with TRBD2. The V gene end was trimmed by 4 bases and the J gene end by 2 bases; junction bases not matched to a gene: 7. CDR1 is SEHNR and CDR2 is FQNEAQ in the germline V gene (reference sequence). The CDR3 extends over 15 amino acids. The CDR3 DNA follows: TGTGCCAGCAGCTCCCAAGCGGGGGCTCCCTACGAGCAGTACTTC. It specifies CASSSQAGAPYEQYF.

This chain uses TRBV4-1 with TRBJ2-2; 7 nucleotides line up with TRBD1. Germline CDR1 is MGHRA and CDR2 is YSYEKL. CDR3 length: 15 residues. The V and J ends lost 4 bases and 1 base, in that order; junction bases with no gene match: 3. CDR3: CASSLRDRNTGELFF. In DNA form, the CDR3 reads TGCGCCAGCAGCCTCCGGGACAGGAACACCGGGGAGCTGTTTTTT.

The chain has TRBV11-2 and TRBJ2-7; D might be TRBD2 (7 bases). The CDR3 is 14 residues long. Trimming pared 1 base from V and 7 bases from J, leaving 14 bases between. Germline V lookup: CDR1 SGHAT, CDR2 FQNNGV. CDR3 bases: TGTGCCAGCAGCTTAGGAAGGGGGGGCGGAGAGCAGTACTTC. Protein sequence: CASSLGRGGGEQYF.

This chain joins TRBV5-6 and TRBJ2-1; tentatively, D is TRBD2 (5 bases). CDR1 is SGHDT, CDR2 YYEEEE, per germline. V lost 4 bases and J 7 bases, leaving 24 bases between the germline ends. This CDR3 has 17 amino acids. CDR3 region: CASSPLLIGVRENEQFF. CDR3 nucleotide sequence: TGTGCCAGCAGCCCCCTTCTTATTGGAGTTCGGGAAAATGAGCAGTTCTTC.

The J gene is TRBJ1-2, the V gene TRBV5-1, with a weak D call TRBD1 (5 bases). CDR1 is SGHRS, CDR2 YFSETQ, per germline. The CDR3 is 13 amino acids. Deletions cut 5 bases from V and 4 bases from J, with 12 bases between. CDR3 nucleotides: TGCGCCAGCAGGATTGAGACAGCCTATGGCTACACCTTC. It codes for CASRIETAYGYTF.

The J gene is TRBJ1-2, the V gene TRBV28; possibly TRBD1 for D (5 bases). Deletions cut 0 bases from V and 6 bases from J, with 14 bases between. The CDR3 runs 15 residues. The V gene's germline CDR1 is MDHEN and CDR2 SYDVKM. CDR3 loop: CASSLWGAGNNGYTF. The CDR3 nucleotides read TGTGCCAGCAGTTTATGGGGTGCAGGGAATAATGGCTACACCTTC.

The chain is built from TRBV15 and TRBJ2-7; D ambiguous. This CDR3 has 15 residues. CDR1 LNHNV and CDR2 YYDKDF come from the germline V gene (reference sequence). Trimming cost V 1 base and J 2 bases, with 12 bases left between them. This CDR3 is CATSRGVARTYEQYF. CDR3 sequence (DNA): TGTGCCACCAGCAGAGGGGTCGCTAGAACCTACGAGCAGTACTTC. Together with reference TRBV15 and TRBJ2-7, the CDR3 gives the full variable domain: DAMVIQNPRYQVTQFGKPVTLSCSQTLNHNVMYWYQQKSSQAPKLLFHYYDKDFNNEADTPDNFQSRRPNTSFCFLDIRSPGLGDTAMYLCATSRGVARTYEQYFGPGTRLTVT.

This clone appeared a single time. This chain links TRBV19 with TRBJ1-5, with 7 bases fitting TRBD1. The CDR3 covers 16 residues. V lost 4 bases, J lost 5 bases, and 11 bases stayed unmatched. Germline CDR1 is LNHDA and CDR2 is SQIVND (reference sequence). CDR3 nucleotides: TGTGCCAGTAGTACGCAGAGGGACAGTGGGGATCAGCCCCAGCATTTT. Protein product: CASSTQRDSGDQPQHF.

The chain links TRBV15 to TRBJ2-3, with a tentative D call TRBD1 (5 bases). V dropped 0 bases and J dropped 0 bases, with 7 bases sitting between them. Germline CDR1 LNHNV, CDR2 YYDKDF (reference sequence). This CDR3 has 15 amino acids. Here the CDR3 reads CATSRDQGSTDTQYF. CDR3 in DNA: TGTGCCACCAGCAGAGATCAGGGTAGCACAGATACGCAGTATTTT. The whole variable domain, remainder taken from reference TRBV15 and TRBJ2-3, is DAMVIQNPRYQVTQFGKPVTLSCSQTLNHNVMYWYQQKSSQAPKLLFHYYDKDFNNEADTPDNFQSRRPNTSFCFLDIRSPGLGDTAMYLCATSRDQGSTDTQYFGPGTRLTVL.

The chain uses TRBV6-5 and TRBJ1-3; D is perhaps TRBD1 (6 bases). V was clipped by 2 bases and J by 0 bases, with 11 bases between them. The germline gives CDR1 MNHEY, CDR2 SVGAGI. The CDR3 is made up of 16 amino acids. The CDR3 DNA reads as TGTGCCAGCAGTTACAACAGGGAATACTCTGGAAACACCATATATTTT. It specifies CASSYNREYSGNTIYF.

The rearrangement links TRBV6-5 to TRBJ2-3; the match to TRBD1 covers 7 bases. The V gene's germline CDR1 is MNHEY and CDR2 SVGAGI. The CDR3 runs to 13 residues. The V and J ends lost 6 bases and 3 bases, in that order; junction bases with no gene match: 3. The DNA for the CDR3 is TGTGCCAGCAGGGCACAGGGGACAGATACGCAGTATTTT. As protein: CASRAQGTDTQYF.

The CDR3 DNA is TGTGCCAGCAGCTTAGCTTCCGGGGGCGAGCAGTACTTC. Translation gives CASSLASGGEQYF. J is TRBJ2-7 and V is TRBV7-2, with a tentative D call TRBD2 (6 bases). The CDR3 sequence is 13 residues long. Germline assignment: CDR1 SGHTA and CDR2 FQGNSA. Trimming pared 0 bases from V and 6 bases from J, leaving 9 bases between.

The CDR3 is CASSYLNQPQHF. The CDR3 nucleotides are TGTGCCAGCAGTTATCTGAATCAGCCCCAGCATTTT. The chain couples TRBV27 to TRBJ1-5; no firm D call. Germline lookup yields CDR1 MNHEY and CDR2 SMNVEV (reference sequence). This CDR3 is 12 amino acids long. Trimming pared 4 bases from V and 4 bases from J, leaving 5 bases between.

The chain recombines TRBV18 with TRBJ2-7, with TRBD2 matching over 7 bases. The CDR3 contains 16 residues. CDR1 is KGHSH and CDR2 is LQKENI in the germline V gene. The junction had 11 bases not matched to a gene; V was cut back by 0 bases and J by 6 bases. In nucleotides, the CDR3 is TGTGCCAGCTCACCACCGGACCTTGCGGGAGAGTTCGAGCAGTACTTC. Protein product: CASSPPDLAGEFEQYF.

The V call is TRBV29-1, the J call TRBJ2-5; D not resolved. This CDR3 is built from 12 residues. The germline V gene has CDR1 SQVTM and CDR2 ANQGSEA. The ends were cut back, 7 bases at V and 1 base at J, with 10 bases in the middle. The CDR3 bases are TGCAGCGCTGCGAACAGCCAAGAGACCCAGTACTTC. Its translation is CSAANSQETQYF.

This clone was recorded only once. The rearrangement links TRBV2 to TRBJ2-5; the D gene is possibly TRBD2 (5 bases). Germline-derived CDR1 and CDR2 are SNHLY and FYNNEI. The CDR3 totals 13 residues. Trimming stripped 5 bases from V and 2 bases from J, with 9 bases between. CDR3 protein: CASSYGVQETQYF. CDR3 DNA: TGTGCCAGCAGTTACGGGGTTCAAGAGACCCAGTACTTC.

The J gene is TRBJ2-3, the V gene TRBV4-3; no firm D call. From germline, CDR1 is LGHNA and CDR2 YSLEER. The CDR3 runs to 17 residues. The V end lost 0 bases, the J end lost 1 base, and 14 bases lay between the germline ends. The CDR3 sequence is CASSQDPTLSGTDTQYF. The CDR3 DNA reads TGCGCCAGCAGCCAAGATCCTACACTATCGGGCACAGATACGCAGTATTTT.

This clone was recorded a few times. The CDR3 loop is CASSQSYRDTEAFF. The CDR3 region has the DNA TGTGCCAGCAGCCAATCCTACAGAGACACTGAAGCTTTCTTT. The chain carries TRBV3-1 (or the pseudogene TRBV3-2) and TRBJ1-1, with D unresolved. CDR1 LGHDT and CDR2 YNNKEL come from the germline V gene (reference sequence). CDR3 length: 14 amino acids. The V and J ends lost 2 bases and 3 bases respectively, with 10 bases between them.

V gene TRBV3-1 (or the pseudogene TRBV3-2) combines with J gene TRBJ1-5; 7 nucleotides match TRBD1. Germline-derived CDR1 and CDR2 are LGHDT and YNNKEL (reference sequence). V was pared by 0 bases and J by 7 bases, with 9 bases of the junction left unmatched. CDR3 length equals 16 residues. In nucleotides, the CDR3 is TGTGCCAGCAGCCAAGATGGGTGGCAGGGGGGACAGCCCCAGCATTTT. This sequence encodes CASSQDGWQGGQPQHF.

The CDR3 here is CSVEQGERNEQFF. CDR3 in DNA: TGCAGCGTTGAACAGGGTGAGAGAAATGAGCAGTTCTTC. The chain combines TRBV29-1 with TRBJ2-1, with D possibly matching TRBD1 (5 bases). This CDR3 contains 13 residues. The V and J ends lost 2 bases and 7 bases respectively, with 12 bases between them. Germline CDR1 is SQVTM and CDR2 is ANQGSEA.

The chain has TRBV7-2 and TRBJ2-2; TRBD1 aligns across 7 bases. Germline assignment: CDR1 SGHTA and CDR2 FQGNSA. The J segment lost 6 bases and the V segment lost 1 base, leaving 2 bases of the junction unmatched. The CDR3 extends over 14 amino acids. The CDR3 sequence: CASSLDRGAGELFF. Here the CDR3 DNA reads TGTGCCAGCAGCTTAGACAGGGGAGCCGGGGAGCTGTTTTTT.